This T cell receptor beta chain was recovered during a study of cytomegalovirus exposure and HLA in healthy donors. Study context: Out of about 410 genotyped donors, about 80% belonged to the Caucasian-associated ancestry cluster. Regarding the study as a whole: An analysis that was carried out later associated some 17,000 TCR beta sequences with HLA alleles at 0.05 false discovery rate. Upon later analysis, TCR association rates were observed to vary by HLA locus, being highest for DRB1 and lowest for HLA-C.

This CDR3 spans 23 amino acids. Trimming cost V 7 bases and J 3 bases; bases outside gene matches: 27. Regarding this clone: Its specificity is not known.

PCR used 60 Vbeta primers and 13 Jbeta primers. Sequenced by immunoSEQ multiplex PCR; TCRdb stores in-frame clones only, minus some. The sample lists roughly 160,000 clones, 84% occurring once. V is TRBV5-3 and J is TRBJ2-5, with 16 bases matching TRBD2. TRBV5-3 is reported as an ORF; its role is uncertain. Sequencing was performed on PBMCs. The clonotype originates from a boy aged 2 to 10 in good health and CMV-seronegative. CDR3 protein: CARPLLGTSGRASRMAYEETQYF. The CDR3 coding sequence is TGTGCCAGACCATTGCTAGGGACTAGCGGGAGGGCGAGTAGGATGGCGTACGAAGAGACCCAGTACTTC.